This T cell receptor beta chain was identified in a study of T cells after yellow fever vaccination. The CDR3 is 16 residues long. Per the germline V gene, CDR1 is MDHEN and CDR2 is SYDVKM. The V and J ends lost 6 bases and 0 bases respectively, with 15 bases between them. TCRdb recomputed calls from the 5' RACE reads with MiXCR, one row per CDR3 protein. The sample includes 300,000 to 400,000 distinct CDR3 sequences, 8.7% of them seen just once. This clonotype has only a few counts. The sequence was collected from a man aged 18 to 35 who received the YFV17D yellow fever vaccine. This chain joins TRBV28 and TRBJ2-4; D assignment may be TRBD1 or TRBD2 (5 bases each). Specimen: PBMCs, collected on the day of the first yellow fever vaccination. CDR3 bases: TGTGCCAGCAGCTTCAGCCGAGGGGTAGCCAAAAACATTCAGTACTTC. It yields the protein CASSFSRGVAKNIQYF.